The TCR beta chain described here comes from a study of T-cell reconstitution after alpha-beta-depleted transplantation in children. V lost 0 bases, J lost 7 bases, and 19 bases stayed unmatched. This CDR3 is built from 20 residues. Germline values: CDR1 SGHRS, CDR2 YFSETQ. Study-wide results and limits: At day 60, the high TCRbeta diversity found in some patients originated from recipient T cells and thymic progenitors that had survived. Fresh T-cell production supplied most of the T-cell counts and diversity seen one year after transplant. Where alpha-beta T cells came from about two months after transplant was reportedly several hundred expanded graft clones.

There are many counts of this clonotype. Its target is unknown. During its preparation, the TCRbeta library received unique molecular identifiers. TCRdb redid the calling of the PCR reads with MiXCR, one entry per CDR3 protein. The sample has hundreds of thousands of distinct CDR3 sequences; 10% are singletons. The chain has TRBV5-1 and TRBJ2-1, with 10 bases lining up with TRBD1. The sequenced sample was PBMCs, obtained before TCRalphabeta/CD19-depleted stem cell transplant. This TCR derives from a boy less than two years old with acute myeloid leukemia, due to receive a stem cell transplant. The CDR3 sequence is CASSLGPKARGDRGQNEQFF. In DNA form, the CDR3 reads TGCGCCAGCAGCTTGGGTCCCAAGGCAAGGGGGGACAGGGGTCAGAATGAGCAGTTCTTC.